Detailed here is one TCR beta chain. The assay was immunoSEQ multiplex PCR, and TCRdb's table has in-frame clones only and misses some. The sample has some 140,000 clones, approximately 80% seen once. This sample was included in a study of blood T cell repertoires in COVID-19. Unmatched junction bases numbered 5, after V lost 4 bases and J lost 1 base. The CDR3 covers 15 residues. The germline CDR1 and CDR2 sequences are LGHNA and YSLEER. This clonotype was obtained from a man older than 75 with acute or convalescent COVID-19. V is TRBV4-3 and J is TRBJ1-1, with 8 bases matching TRBD1. The sample consisted of peripheral blood. The CDR3 DNA reads as TGCGCCAGCAGCCTCTTCGGACAGGGGAACACTGAAGCTTTCTTT. It is translated as CASSLFGQGNTEAFF.